The sequence of this T cell receptor (beta chain) was determined in a study of T cells after yellow fever vaccination (dated by TCRdb to about 2019). Background for the entire study: Libraries from fractions with low cell numbers were prepared with the SMART-Seq v4 Ultra Low Input RNA kit. To track T-cell clones before and after primary and booster YFV17D yellow fever vaccination, bulk TCR alpha and beta repertoires were sequenced longitudinally. Two healthy male donors, one aged 18 to 30 and one aged 30 to 40 years, made up the cohort. Bulk PBMC replicates and cell subsets were isolated from blood drawn at multiple timepoints before and after both primary and secondary immunization. What the study reported, not specific to this receptor: After the booster, most of the clones that had expanded following primary vaccination were detected again (just under 97% of CD4 and roughly 90% of CD8), which suggests that memory was broadly maintained. The study included only a couple of donors, which limits how far the findings can be generalized. A small share of clonotypes was detected in both CD4 and CD8 compartments, with the overlap likely arising from convergent recombination. The secondary T-cell response was found to be weaker but faster than the primary response, with a peak reached on day 5 rather than on day 15. FACS-sorted repertoires could contain abundant contaminating clonotypes from the bulk population, so computational filtering was required.

The germline V gene encodes CDR1 MGHRA and CDR2 YSYEKL. V is clipped by 1 base and J by 2 bases, and the sequence between their germline boundaries is 15 bases long. Spanning cysteine to phenylalanine, the CDR3 consists of 17 amino acids. The CDR3 DNA has 51 bases and is translated from base 1. TCRdb records Illumina NovaSeq 6000 as the sequencer. TCR cDNA was synthesized by 5'RACE template switching, through which a universal primer site and unique molecular identifiers were introduced. Priming of cDNA synthesis was performed from both the TCR alpha and TCR beta constant segments. Libraries were amplified in two PCR steps, with sample barcodes and sequencing adapters added in the second step. Sequencing of libraries was performed on Illumina HiSeq 2500 (2x100 bp) or NovaSeq (2x150 bp). Processing in the source paper ran as follows. Demultiplexing of reads and collapsing into UMI consensus sequences were performed with MIGEC, and V(D)J alignment was carried out with MiXCR. Vaccine-responding clonotypes were defined with edgeR using replicate PBMC samples, requiring FDR below 0.01 and a log2 fold change above 5 up to day 15. Bulk clonotypes were assigned CD4 or CD8 identity according to which sequenced CD4 or CD8 repertoire held them at higher abundance. Using fastp trimming at Q25 and MiXCR clonotype assembly, TCRdb reanalyzed the public sequencing data and kept in-frame beta chains. Duplicate CDR3 protein sequences are folded into a single record with the most common DNA and genes. Here the V and J calls rest on TCRdb's processing, not on the authors' analysis. Recorded for this sample are roughly 340,000 distinct CDR3 sequences; around 4.1% of them occurred a single time. The ten largest make up approximately 24% of the sample.

Per the publication, the treatment or condition label means: live attenuated yellow fever vaccine strain. Two biological replicates of bulk PBMCs were collected at each blood-draw timepoint. A standard Ficoll-Paque protocol was used to isolate PBMCs from peripheral blood. TriZol was used to extract RNA from bulk PBMCs, CD4 and CD8 fractions, and dextramer-positive and dextramer-negative fractions. This clonotype was counted only a few times. Its cognate antigen has yet to be identified. Base qualities are not provided; no much larger clone lies one nucleotide away. The V gene is TRBV4-1 and the J gene is TRBJ1-5, with a tentative D gene TRBD1 over 6 matching bases. This sample comprised PBMCs, obtained 5 days after the yellow fever booster vaccination. The TCR comes from a man aged 18 to 30 who received the YFV17D yellow fever vaccine. The bases are TGCGCCAGCAGCCAAGGCATGGGGGGCAGGGGCAATCAGCCCCAGCATTTT. This yields the protein CASSQGMGGRGNQPQHF.